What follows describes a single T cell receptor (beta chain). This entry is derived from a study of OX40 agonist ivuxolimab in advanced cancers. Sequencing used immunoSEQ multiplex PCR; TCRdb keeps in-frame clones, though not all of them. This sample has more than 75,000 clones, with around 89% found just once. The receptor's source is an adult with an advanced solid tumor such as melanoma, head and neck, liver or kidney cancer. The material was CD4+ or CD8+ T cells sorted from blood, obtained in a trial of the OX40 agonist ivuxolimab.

As DNA, the CDR3 is TGTGCCAGCGGGGCGGCTCAAGATACGCAGTATTTT. Encoded protein: CASGAAQDTQYF. The V call is TRBV7-9, the J call TRBJ2-3; possibly TRBD1 for D (5 bases). The germline gives CDR1 SEHNR, CDR2 FQNEAQ (reference sequence). Deletions cut 8 bases from V and 5 bases from J, with 11 bases between. The CDR3 has 12 amino acids. Drawing the rest from reference TRBV7-9 and TRBJ2-3, the complete variable domain is DTGVSQNPRHKITKRGQNVTFRCDPISEHNRLYWYRQTLGQGPEFLTYFQNEAQLEKSRLLSDRFSAERPKGSFSTLEIQRTEQGDSAMYLCASGAAQDTQYFGPGTRLTVL.